In its sample, the clone carrying this TCR beta chain was seen a few times. Preparation of the TCRbeta library used unique molecular identifiers. TCRdb re-called the PCR reads with MiXCR, one entry per CDR3 protein. This sample has about 340,000 distinct CDR3 sequences, with 10% found just once. These data originate in a study of T-cell reconstitution after alpha-beta-depleted transplantation in children. V shed 0 bases and J shed 7 bases, with 9 bases lying between them. This CDR3 comprises 13 residues. The germline V gene has CDR1 SGHKS and CDR2 YYEKEE (reference sequence). The sequencing here drew on PBMCs from the stem cell graft donor, taken from the stem cell graft. This TCR derives from a human donor who donated a stem cell graft to a child with acute lymphoblastic leukemia. The V gene is TRBV5-5, the J gene TRBJ2-3; tentative D call: TRBD2 (5 bases). In DNA form, the CDR3 reads TGTGCCAGCAGCTTGGCCGGGGAACATACGCAGTATTTT. It codes for CASSLAGEHTQYF.